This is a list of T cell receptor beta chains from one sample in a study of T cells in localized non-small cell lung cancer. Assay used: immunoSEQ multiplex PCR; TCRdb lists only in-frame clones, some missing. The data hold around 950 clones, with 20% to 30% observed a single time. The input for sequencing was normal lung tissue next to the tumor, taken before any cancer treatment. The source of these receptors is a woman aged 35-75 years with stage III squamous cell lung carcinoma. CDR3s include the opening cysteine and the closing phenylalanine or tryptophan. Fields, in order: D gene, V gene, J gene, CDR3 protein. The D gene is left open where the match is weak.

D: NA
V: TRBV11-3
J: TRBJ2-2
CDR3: CASSLTGLNTGELFF

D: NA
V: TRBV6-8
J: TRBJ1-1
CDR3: CASGRTSDGTEAFF

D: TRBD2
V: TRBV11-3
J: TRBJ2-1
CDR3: CASSLSGAGGPNEQFF

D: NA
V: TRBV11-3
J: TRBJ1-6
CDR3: CASSPLDRQNSPLHF

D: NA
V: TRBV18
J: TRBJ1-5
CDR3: CASSPVGYGLNQPQHF

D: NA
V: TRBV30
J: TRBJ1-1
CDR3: CAWSVLGTMNTEAFF

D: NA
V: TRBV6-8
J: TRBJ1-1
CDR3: CASSYLPLEAFF

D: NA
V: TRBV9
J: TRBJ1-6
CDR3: CASSLFQTAENSPLHF

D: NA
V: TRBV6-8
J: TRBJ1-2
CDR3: CASSYATGGLNYGYTF

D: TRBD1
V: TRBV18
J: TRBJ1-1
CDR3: CASSPGQGITEAFF

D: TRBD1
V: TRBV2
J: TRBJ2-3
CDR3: CASSFRDRGTDTQYF

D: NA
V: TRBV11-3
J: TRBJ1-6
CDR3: CASSLGQTYNSPLHF

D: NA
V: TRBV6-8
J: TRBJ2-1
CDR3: CASSYGKVYDEQFF

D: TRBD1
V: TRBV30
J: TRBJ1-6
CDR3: CAWSSGTGRNSPLHF

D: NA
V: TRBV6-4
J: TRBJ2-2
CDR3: CASSVGGELFF

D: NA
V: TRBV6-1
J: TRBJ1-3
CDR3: CASSEVRGNTIYF

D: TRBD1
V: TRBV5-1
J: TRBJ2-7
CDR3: CASSPGQGAREQYF

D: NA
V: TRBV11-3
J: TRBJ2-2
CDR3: CASRSSRQSTGELFF

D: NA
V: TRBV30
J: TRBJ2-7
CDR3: CAWSALKRDGSYEQYF

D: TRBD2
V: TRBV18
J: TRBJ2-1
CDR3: CASSRTTSGTTYNEQFF

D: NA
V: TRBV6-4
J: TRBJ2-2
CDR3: CASGYRGPRDGELFF

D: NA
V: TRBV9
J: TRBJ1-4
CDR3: CASIQDFVAEKLFF

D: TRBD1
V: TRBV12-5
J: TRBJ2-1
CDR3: CASGPGTGVLNEQFF

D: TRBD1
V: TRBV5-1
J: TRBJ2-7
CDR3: CASSLGPGTGKYEQYF

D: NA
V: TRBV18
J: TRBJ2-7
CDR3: CASKEGMAYEQYF

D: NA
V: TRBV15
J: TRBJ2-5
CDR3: CATSTEFGGSVKETQYF

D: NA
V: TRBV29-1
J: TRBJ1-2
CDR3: CSYGGENRYTF

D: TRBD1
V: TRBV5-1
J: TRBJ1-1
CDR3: CASSLVHRGANTEAFF

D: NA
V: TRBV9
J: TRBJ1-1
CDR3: CASSVGGGFTEAFF